This T cell receptor (beta chain) came from a study of control samples from healthy donors and cancer patients. J gave up 5 bases and V 4 bases, and 1 base lay outside the gene matches. The V gene's germline CDR1 is SGHTA and CDR2 FQGNSA. The CDR3 is 15 amino acids. Clones were read by immunoSEQ multiplex PCR, and TCRdb kept only the in-frame ones, dropping some. The sample includes about 170,000 clones, 91% of them seen just once. Material for sequencing was blood. The chain carries TRBV7-2 and TRBJ2-5; 16 bases are shared with TRBD2. The sequence came from a woman younger than 45 in good health. The CDR3 loop is CASSSGLAGGETQYF. CDR3 nucleotide sequence: TGTGCCAGCAGCTCGGGACTAGCGGGAGGGGAGACCCAGTACTTC.